This T cell receptor beta chain was recovered during a study of blood T cell repertoires in COVID-19. As for the study in general: Both acute and convalescent COVID-19 samples were obtained from the United States, Italy and Spain. T cells, B-cell-depleted T cells, or PBMCs provided the cDNA or gDNA that served as material.

Original processing notes: Reference gene primers were amplified, and this amplification served to estimate nucleated cell counts. The repertoire was sequenced with immunoSEQ multiplex PCR; TCRdb's copy has only in-frame clones and lacks some. V, J and clone size reflect that table, while D and trimming were determined from the DNA. The table lists 15,000 or so clones, roughly 82% of them singletons. Trimming took off 1 base at V and 1 base at J, with 10 bases between the two ends. Germline V CDR1 and CDR2: LNHNV, YYDKDF (reference sequence). The CDR3 has 15 residues. The clonotype was recovered from a man older than 75 with active COVID-19. The sequenced sample consisted of peripheral blood. The rearrangement uses TRBV15 and TRBJ2-5; D remains ambiguous. The CDR3 spells CATSRGGSPQETQYF. CDR3 coding DNA: TGTGCCACCAGCAGAGGAGGCTCTCCCCAAGAGACCCAGTACTTC.